One sample yielded the 30 T cell receptor beta chains listed below, sequenced in a study of regulatory T cells in long-lasting Graves disease. The time point: newly diagnosed GD, antithyroid drugs for less than 3 months. From RNA extracted from PBMCs, the TCR library was made. Building the TCR beta libraries relied on iRepertoire HTBI primers, and CDR3 regions underwent Arm-PCR. Via MiXCR, TCRdb re-called the multiplex PCR reads, giving one row per CDR3 protein. The sample consists of roughly 410,000 distinct CDR3 sequences, 15% of them appearing once. The sample also formed part of further work on T cells in Graves' hyperthyroidism and ophthalmopathy.

Sequencing used peripheral blood mononuclear cells (PBMCs), obtained at new diagnosis, from a patient treated with antithyroid drugs. Receptors were obtained from a woman between 40 and 55 years old with Graves disease.

At least ten counts were recorded for this clonotype. The chain carries TRBV28 and TRBJ2-5; D is uncertain. Germline V lookup: CDR1 MDHEN, CDR2 SYDVKM. V shed 3 bases and J shed 1 base, with 9 bases lying between them. This CDR3 spans 14 amino acids. The CDR3 region is CASSFQPLQETQYF. The DNA of the CDR3 is TGTGCCAGCAGTTTCCAGCCTCTCCAAGAGACCCAGTACTTC.

As regards this clonotype: One base away lies a much larger clone, so this may be a sequencing read error. This chain joins TRBV5-1 and TRBJ1-1, with D perhaps matching TRBD1 (6 bases). Trimming stripped 1 base from V and 3 bases from J, with 7 bases between. Germline CDR1 SGHRS, CDR2 YFSETQ. This CDR3 region has 13 residues. DNA of the CDR3: TGCGCCAGCAGCTTGAAGGGGGACACTGAAGCTTTCTTT. Residues: CASSLKGDTEAFF.

A few counts support this clonotype. The chain is built from TRBV19 and TRBJ2-3, with 9 bases lining up with TRBD1. V lost 1 base to trimming and J lost 2 bases; unmatched junction nucleotides: 4. CDR1 is LNHDA and CDR2 is SQIVND in the germline V gene (reference sequence). CDR3 size: 16 residues. This CDR3 is CASSIGTGGLTDTQYF. DNA of the CDR3: TGTGCCAGTAGTATAGGAACAGGGGGCCTCACAGATACGCAGTATTTT.

The J gene is TRBJ2-3, the V gene TRBV4-1; maybe TRBD2 (7 bases). This CDR3 is built from 14 residues. Trimming stripped 0 bases from V and 12 bases from J, with 16 bases between. Per germline, CDR1 MGHRA and CDR2 YSYEKL. This chain's CDR3 is CASSQDRGGGLQYF. The CDR3 DNA is TGCGCCAGCAGCCAAGACCGAGGGGGGGGGCTACAGTATTTT.

This rearrangement joins TRBV15 to TRBJ1-4; TRBD1 is a possible D gene (6 bases). CDR1 and CDR2 (germline): LNHNV, YYDKDF (reference sequence). The CDR3 is 17 amino acids. V was clipped by 0 bases and J by 5 bases, with 16 bases between them. The CDR3 loop is CATSREIWAGENEKLFF. DNA of the CDR3: TGTGCCACCAGCAGAGAAATTTGGGCAGGGGAAAATGAAAAACTGTTTTTT.

The genes are TRBV14 and TRBJ2-5, with TRBD2 matching over 8 bases. J lost 4 bases, V lost 1 base, and 5 bases had no gene match. Germline CDR1 and CDR2: SGHDN and FVKESK. The CDR3 is made up of 15 amino acids. CDR3 protein: CASSQGGTRPETQYF. CDR3 DNA sequence: TGTGCCAGCAGCCAAGGCGGGACTAGACCAGAGACCCAGTACTTC.

This rearrangement joins TRBV7-3 to TRBJ2-7; D might be TRBD2 (6 bases). This CDR3 has 15 residues. The germline V gene encodes CDR1 SGHTA and CDR2 FQGTGA. V was clipped by 0 bases and J by 5 bases, with 14 bases between them. This CDR3 is CASSLTGGGADEQYF. The CDR3 nucleotides are TGTGCCAGCAGCTTAACGGGAGGCGGGGCGGACGAGCAGTACTTC.

This clonotype came up many times. This sequence joins TRBV11-3 and TRBJ2-3, with D perhaps matching TRBD1 (6 bases). Per the germline V gene, CDR1 is SGHNT and CDR2 is YENEEA. CDR3 length equals 15 residues. Trimming cost V 1 base and J 4 bases, with 12 bases left between them. CDR3 sequence: CASSLVSPGADTQYF. As DNA, the CDR3 is TGTGCCAGCAGCTTAGTTAGCCCAGGGGCAGATACGCAGTATTTT.

Concerning this clonotype: One base separates it from a far larger clone, so it is likely a read error. This chain joins TRBV28 and TRBJ2-3; D gene ambiguous. Per germline, CDR1 MDHEN and CDR2 SYDVKM. V lost 6 bases to trimming and J lost 2 bases, with 21 bases between them. This CDR3 has 17 amino acids. The CDR3 sequence: CASSLDGYGPFTDTQYF. CDR3 in DNA: TGTGCCAGCAGCTTAGATGGGTACGGGCCTTTCACAGATACGCAGTATTTT.

The V gene is TRBV6-2 or TRBV6-3, the J gene TRBJ1-4, with D uncertain. The V gene's germline CDR1 is MNHEY and CDR2 SVGEGT. The CDR3 extends over 13 amino acids. Trimming removed 7 bases from V and 0 bases from J, with 6 bases in between. CDR3 coding DNA: TGTGCCAGCAAGACTGCAACTAATGAAAAACTGTTTTTT. It translates to CASKTATNEKLFF.

This clonotype has ten or more counts. This chain connects TRBV5-6 to TRBJ2-3; weak D call: TRBD2 (5 bases). Trimming stripped 1 base from V and 1 base from J, with 7 bases between. Germline CDR1 SGHDT, CDR2 YYEEEE. CDR3 length equals 14 residues. The CDR3 region is CASSLLSGTDTQYF. For the CDR3, the DNA is TGTGCCAGCAGCTTGCTTAGCGGCACAGATACGCAGTATTTT. The complete variable domain, with remaining parts taken from reference TRBV5-6 and TRBJ2-3, reads DAGVTQSPTHLIKTRGQQVTLRCSPKSGHDTVSWYQQALGQGPQFIFQYYEEEERQRGNFPDRFSGHQFPNYSSELNVNALLLGDSALYLCASSLLSGTDTQYFGPGTRLTVL.

This clonotype has at least ten counts. The chain links TRBV20-1 to TRBJ2-3, with a tentative D call TRBD1 (6 bases). Deletions cut 5 bases from V and 1 base from J, with 10 bases between. Germline V lookup: CDR1 DFQATT, CDR2 SNEGSKA (reference sequence). This CDR3 region has 13 residues. CDR3 DNA: TGCAGTGCTCAGGACAGACGCACAGATACGCAGTATTTT. Encoded protein: CSAQDRRTDTQYF.

In its sample, this clonotype was seen a few times. The chain links TRBV4-1 to TRBJ2-1, with D perhaps matching TRBD1 (7 bases). Germline loops: CDR1 MGHRA, CDR2 YSYEKL. With 6 bases removed from V and 3 bases from J, the gap between germline ends came to 18 bases. This CDR3 region has 16 residues. CDR3 sequence reads: CASSQTQGGSYNEQFF. The CDR3 DNA reads as TGCGCCAGCAGTCAGACTCAGGGGGGCAGCTACAATGAGCAGTTCTTC.

The rearrangement joins TRBV7-9 to TRBJ2-7; a possible D gene is TRBD1 (5 bases). Germline V lookup: CDR1 SEHNR, CDR2 FQNEAQ (reference sequence). Trimming shortened V by 7 bases and J by 3 bases, and 19 bases separated the two germline ends. There are 15 residues in the CDR3. CDR3 loop: CASTGGAGWNYEQYF. The CDR3 coding sequence is TGTGCCAGCACCGGTGGGGCAGGGTGGAACTACGAGCAGTACTTC. Filled out from reference TRBV7-9 and TRBJ2-7, the complete variable domain reads DTGVSQNPRHKITKRGQNVTFRCDPISEHNRLYWYRQTLGQGPEFLTYFQNEAQLEKSRLLSDRFSAERPKGSFSTLEIQRTEQGDSAMYLCASTGGAGWNYEQYFGPGTRLTVT.

This clonotype was counted at least ten times. V and J are TRBV12-3 or TRBV12-4 and TRBJ1-6; 7 bases agree with TRBD1. This CDR3 comprises 15 residues. V trimming: 5 bases; J trimming: 2 bases; junction bases outside the gene matches: 3. CDR3 coding DNA: TGTGCCAGCAGTGTGGGACAGACCTATAATTCACCCCTCCACTTT. Its protein product is CASSVGQTYNSPLHF.

Many counts were recorded for this clonotype. The chain joins TRBV7-2 to TRBJ2-3, with a possible D match to TRBD2 (5 bases). CDR1 is SGHTA, CDR2 FQGNSA, per germline. The CDR3 consists of 16 residues. V was trimmed by 5 bases and J by 1 base, leaving 16 bases between them. CDR3 amino acids: CASSPNREGGTDTQYF. The CDR3 region has the DNA TGTGCCAGCAGCCCCAATCGAGAGGGAGGCACAGATACGCAGTATTTT.

This clonotype was seen a handful of times. V is TRBV9 and J is TRBJ2-6, with D possibly called TRBD1 or TRBD2 (5 bases each). There are 16 residues in the CDR3. The V gene's germline CDR1 is SGDLS and CDR2 YYNGEE. Trimming left V 2 bases short and J 0 bases short, with 9 bases between. CDR3 DNA: TGTGCCAGCAGCGTCGGGACGCACTCTGGGGCCAACGTCCTGACTTTC. Residues: CASSVGTHSGANVLTF.

This clonotype was detected many times. The rearrangement joins TRBV28 to TRBJ2-3; a weak D match, TRBD1 (6 bases). Germline assignment: CDR1 MDHEN and CDR2 SYDVKM. The ends were cut back, 8 bases at V and 0 bases at J, with 12 bases in the middle. CDR3 size: 14 residues. The CDR3 DNA reads TGTGCCAGCTTTGGGGGCCTCAGCACAGATACGCAGTATTTT. It yields the protein CASFGGLSTDTQYF. Full variable domain (rest looked up from reference TRBV28 and TRBJ2-3): DVKVTQSSRYLVKRTGEKVFLECVQDMDHENMFWYRQDPGLGLRLIYFSYDVKMKEKGDIPEGYSVSREKKERFSLILESASTNQTSMYLCASFGGLSTDTQYFGPGTRLTVL.

This clonotype was detected many times. The V call is TRBV6-1, the J call TRBJ2-7; D gene ambiguous. The CDR3 spans 14 residues. Germline V gene sequence: CDR1 MNHNS, CDR2 SASEGT. Trimming removed 5 bases from V and 3 bases from J, with 14 bases in between. The CDR3 nucleotides are TGTGCCAGCAGTCCCCCCGGTGGGGTCTACGAGCAGTACTTC. Translation: CASSPPGGVYEQYF.

The chain has TRBV9 and TRBJ1-5, with 7 nucleotides matching TRBD1. This CDR3 comprises 15 residues. Trimming took 4 bases from V and 7 from J; bases not matched to a gene: 11. CDR1 is SGDLS, CDR2 YYNGEE, per germline. The CDR3 DNA reads TGTGCCAGCAGCCCATTCGAAGGGGGCGGGCAGCCCCAGCATTTT. It codes for CASSPFEGGGQPQHF.

CDR3 sequence reads: CASSPGLAGDAGELFF. CDR3 bases: TGTGCCAGCTCACCGGGACTAGCGGGAGATGCCGGGGAGCTGTTTTTT. The chain carries TRBV18 and TRBJ2-2, with 14 bases matching TRBD2. After removal of 3 bases from V and 6 bases from J, the junction contained 3 bases not matched to a gene. Germline loops: CDR1 KGHSH, CDR2 LQKENI. This CDR3 is built from 16 residues.

This clonotype has at least ten counts. This chain uses TRBV29-1 with TRBJ2-1; D is uncertain. The CDR3 sequence is 11 residues long. Germline assignment: CDR1 SQVTM and CDR2 ANQGSEA. Trimming removed 8 bases from V and 5 bases from J, with 10 bases in between. The CDR3 nucleotides are TGCAGCCTGAGGCTAAACAATGAGCAGTTCTTC. It codes for CSLRLNNEQFF.

V gene TRBV14 combines with J gene TRBJ1-4; TRBD1 aligns across 8 bases. The V segment lost 4 bases and the J segment 8 bases; nucleotides outside the gene matches: 6. Germline-derived CDR1 and CDR2 are SGHDN and FVKESK. The CDR3 runs 14 residues. CDR3 bases: TGTGCCAGCAGCCCTCGGACAGGGTCAGAAAAACTGTTTTTT. Its protein is CASSPRTGSEKLFF.

This clonotype has ten or more counts. The V and J genes are TRBV12-3 or TRBV12-4 and TRBJ2-2; D unclear. V was shortened by 6 bases and J by 1 base, with 6 bases between the two germline ends. CDR3 length equals 13 residues. The CDR3: CASSPRNTGELFF. Here the CDR3 DNA reads TGTGCCAGCAGCCCCCGGAACACCGGGGAGCTGTTTTTT.

There are many counts of this clonotype. This chain joins TRBV27 and TRBJ2-1; D not certain. This CDR3 spans 15 amino acids. Germline V gives CDR1 MNHEY, CDR2 SMNVEV (reference sequence). Trimming cost V 0 bases and J 1 base, with 7 bases left between them. Here the CDR3 DNA reads TGTGCCAGCAGTTTATCTTACGATTCCTACAATGAGCAGTTCTTC. Translated: CASSLSYDSYNEQFF.

This clonotype was observed a few times. This chain joins TRBV12-3 or TRBV12-4 and TRBJ2-3; D is perhaps TRBD2 (6 bases). Trimming stripped 2 bases from V and 6 bases from J, with 15 bases between. There are 15 residues in the CDR3. The CDR3 DNA reads TGTGCCAGCAGTTTATCGGCCCGTGGGAGGGATACGCAGTATTTT. Its translation is CASSLSARGRDTQYF.

This clonotype turned up a few times. The chain has TRBV29-1 and TRBJ1-5; D gene uncertain. CDR3 length equals 12 residues. Germline V gives CDR1 SQVTM, CDR2 ANQGSEA. V was shortened by 5 bases and J by 2 bases, with 7 bases between the two germline ends. The CDR3 spells CSVQLGNQPQHF. CDR3 in DNA: TGCAGCGTTCAACTTGGCAATCAGCCCCAGCATTTT.

Many counts were recorded for this clonotype. The V gene is TRBV20-1, the J gene TRBJ1-3; D unclear. Germline lookup yields CDR1 DFQATT and CDR2 SNEGSKA (reference sequence). V was pared by 0 bases and J by 1 base, with 7 bases between. The CDR3 length is 14 residues. As DNA, the CDR3 is TGCAGTGCTAGAGATGGGAAATCTGGAAACACCATATATTTT. It specifies CSARDGKSGNTIYF.

This clonotype showed up just a few times. The V gene is TRBV11-3, the J gene TRBJ2-2; 7 bases map to TRBD1. CDR3 size: 15 residues. CDR1 and CDR2 (germline): SGHNT, YENEEA. Unmatched junction bases numbered 4, after V lost 0 bases and J lost 6 bases. In DNA, the CDR3 is TGTGCCAGCAGCTTAGATTTCCAGGGGGCCGGGGAGCTGTTTTTT. Amino acids: CASSLDFQGAGELFF.

On this clonotype: A much larger clone sits a single nucleotide away, making a read error possible. The rearrangement uses TRBV11-2 and TRBJ1-2; a weak D match, TRBD1 (6 bases). From germline, CDR1 is SGHAT and CDR2 FQNNGV. The CDR3 loop spans 14 amino acids. V was clipped by 4 bases and J by 7 bases, with 16 bases between them. The CDR3 reads CASSSAGDLTGYTF. The CDR3 nucleotides read TGTGCCAGCAGCTCGGCAGGGGACTTGACTGGCTACACCTTC.